Following are 8 T cell receptor beta chains from one sample sequenced in a study of CD4+ T cells in melanoma. The table came from immunoSEQ multiplex PCR; TCRdb's copy has only in-frame clones and leaves some out. The data contain 13,000 to 15,000 clones, approximately 63% of them singletons. Source material: cells from a culture (not recorded whether cultured in vitro). The source is a human donor with melanoma.

This chain links TRBV5-4 with TRBJ1-1; D is perhaps TRBD1 (5 bases). The CDR3 length is 15 residues. CDR1 SGHNT and CDR2 YYREEE come from the germline V gene (reference sequence). The germline V and J ends were trimmed by 7 bases and 1 base, with 17 bases remaining between them. CDR3 sequence: CASRRAQQANTEAFF. The CDR3 nucleotides read TGTGCCAGCCGTAGAGCTCAACAGGCGAACACTGAAGCTTTCTTT.

V is TRBV27 and J is TRBJ1-1; D is possibly TRBD1 (6 bases). V shed 10 bases and J shed 10 bases, with 19 bases lying between them. Germline loops: CDR1 MNHEY, CDR2 SMNVEV (reference sequence). The CDR3 sequence is 12 residues long. CDR3 residues: CATWAPQGRAFF. The CDR3 nucleotides are TGTGCCACCTGGGCACCTCAGGGGAGAGCTTTCTTT.

The chain is built from TRBV2 and TRBJ2-5; 15 bases match TRBD2. V shed 4 bases, J shed 4 bases, and the junction held 4 bases outside the gene matches. In germline, CDR1 is SNHLY, CDR2 FYNNEI. The CDR3 contains 16 residues. CDR3 DNA: TGTGCCAGCAGTGGCGGACTAGCGGGGGGGAGAGAGACCCAGTACTTC. Protein product: CASSGGLAGGRETQYF.

The rearrangement joins TRBV2 to TRBJ2-3; D is perhaps TRBD2 (6 bases). The germline V and J ends were trimmed by 7 bases and 2 bases, with 16 bases remaining between them. Germline values: CDR1 SNHLY, CDR2 FYNNEI. There are 15 residues in the CDR3. For the CDR3, the DNA is TGTGCCAGCAAGAGGGACTTCTTTATCACAGATACGCAGTATTTT. It codes for CASKRDFFITDTQYF.

For this clone: Other nucleotide sequences from this sample produce the same CDR3. V and J are TRBV27 and TRBJ1-6; a possible D gene is TRBD1 (5 bases). The germline gives CDR1 MNHEY, CDR2 SMNVEV (reference sequence). The germline V and J ends were trimmed by 8 bases and 7 bases, with 18 bases remaining between them. This CDR3 is built from 15 residues. The CDR3 DNA reads as TGTGCCAGCCGGCGGGACCCAGTTGGGAATTCACCCCTCCACTTT. It yields the protein CASRRDPVGNSPLHF.

V usage is TRBV2 and J usage is TRBJ2-1; D might be TRBD1 or TRBD2, each matching 5 bases. Trimming stripped 2 bases from V and 1 base from J, with 15 bases between. CDR1 is SNHLY and CDR2 is FYNNEI in the germline V gene. This CDR3 comprises 17 residues. The CDR3 is CASSETSGARSYNEQFF. The CDR3 coding sequence is TGTGCCAGCAGTGAAACATCCGGGGCAAGGTCCTACAATGAGCAGTTCTTC.

The CDR3 sequence: CASSLQGAGNTIYF. The CDR3 DNA is TGCGCCAGCAGCTTGCAAGGGGCTGGAAACACCATATATTTT. The rearrangement links TRBV5-1 to TRBJ1-3; maybe TRBD1 (5 bases). Per the germline V gene, CDR1 is SGHRS and CDR2 is YFSETQ. CDR3 length equals 14 residues. V dropped 1 base and J dropped 2 bases, with 7 bases sitting between them.

V usage is TRBV19 and J usage is TRBJ2-7; 7 bases match TRBD1. This CDR3 has 15 residues. J was trimmed by 9 bases and V by 5 bases; bases with no gene match: 16. CDR1 LNHDA and CDR2 SQIVND come from the germline V gene (reference sequence). CDR3 region: CASSSQAGTVDRQYF. In DNA, the CDR3 is TGTGCCAGTAGTTCCCAAGCCGGGACAGTGGATAGGCAGTACTTC.